The 17 T cell receptor beta chains in this list originate from one sample, sequenced in a study of shared clonotypes between healthy human individuals. TCRdb's copy holds only in-frame clones and misses some; the assay was immunoSEQ multiplex PCR. The table includes over 800,000 clones, approximately 92% detected once. It was CD45RO-negative cells, positively selected for CCR7, that made up naive CD8 cells, with terminally differentiated effector memory CD45RA+ cells excluded. Material for sequencing was naive CD8+ T cells sorted from blood. The origin of the receptors is a man in his thirties or forties in good health.

The gene calls are TRBV2 and TRBJ2-7, with no clear D. The CDR3 loop spans 12 amino acids. The germline V gene encodes CDR1 SNHLY and CDR2 FYNNEI. V was clipped by 5 bases and J by 0 bases, with 5 bases between them. CDR3 amino acids: CASSKDSYEQYF. CDR3 DNA sequence: TGTGCCAGCAGTAAAGACTCCTACGAGCAGTACTTC.

The rearrangement uses TRBV9 and TRBJ2-7, with TRBD1 as a possible D gene (6 bases). The CDR3 covers 17 residues. Trimming shortened V by 0 bases and J by 2 bases, and 18 bases separated the two germline ends. The germline V gene has CDR1 SGDLS and CDR2 YYNGEE. The CDR3 sequence: CASSVGGHRDPAYEQYF. CDR3 DNA sequence: TGTGCCAGCAGCGTAGGGGGGCATCGGGACCCCGCCTACGAGCAGTACTTC.

The chain joins TRBV15 to TRBJ2-7; D gene unclear. The CDR3 is 13 residues long. From germline, CDR1 is LNHNV and CDR2 YYDKDF (reference sequence). With 0 bases removed from V and 4 bases from J, the gap between germline ends came to 7 bases. The CDR3: CATSRDHGYEQYF. The CDR3 nucleotides are TGTGCCACCAGCAGAGATCATGGTTACGAGCAGTACTTC.

The rearrangement joins TRBV11-2 to TRBJ2-1, with TRBD2 matching over 8 bases. This CDR3 has 18 residues. Unmatched junction bases numbered 13, after V lost 2 bases and J lost 4 bases. Germline values: CDR1 SGHAT, CDR2 FQNNGV. CDR3 amino acids: CASSLSSYPGLGYNEQFF. In nucleotides, the CDR3 is TGTGCCAGCAGCTTATCCTCTTATCCGGGACTAGGATACAATGAGCAGTTCTTC.

V is TRBV4-1 and J is TRBJ1-2, with unresolved D. V lost 0 bases to trimming and J lost 3 bases, with 20 bases between them. The CDR3 contains 18 residues. The germline CDR1 and CDR2 sequences are MGHRA and YSYEKL. CDR3 DNA sequence: TGCGCCAGCAGCCAAGAAGGCGATCCCGGGCAGGATTACTATGGCTACACCTTC. It specifies CASSQEGDPGQDYYGYTF.

The chain joins TRBV11-2 to TRBJ1-1; D gene uncertain. Germline CDR1 reads SGHAT; CDR2 reads FQNNGV. V lost 1 base, J lost 1 base, and 13 bases lay in between. The CDR3 contains 16 residues. The CDR3 nucleotides read TGTGCCAGCAGCTTAGTGACCGGAACGAGGAACACTGAAGCTTTCTTT. Translating it yields CASSLVTGTRNTEAFF.

The J gene is TRBJ2-1, the V gene TRBV27; tentatively, D is TRBD2 (7 bases). This CDR3 is 14 amino acids long. Deletions cut 2 bases from V and 5 bases from J, with 10 bases between. Per the germline V gene, CDR1 is MNHEY and CDR2 is SMNVEV (reference sequence). CDR3 loop: CASSLGGGNNEQFF. The CDR3 bases are TGTGCCAGCAGTTTAGGGGGGGGCAACAATGAGCAGTTCTTC.

The V call is TRBV6-1, the J call TRBJ2-7; tentatively, D is TRBD2 (5 bases). The CDR3 has 13 residues. The V gene lost 3 bases and the J gene lost 2 bases, with 8 bases spanning the gap. CDR1 and CDR2 (germline): MNHNS, SASEGT. CDR3 protein: CASSDGGPYEQYF. DNA of the CDR3: TGTGCCAGCAGTGACGGAGGTCCCTACGAGCAGTACTTC.

The rearrangement joins TRBV13 to TRBJ2-3; no definite D call. Looked up from germline, CDR1 is PRHDT and CDR2 is FYEKMQ (reference sequence). V shed 3 bases and J shed 4 bases, with 8 bases lying between them. The CDR3 has 13 amino acids. CDR3 sequence (DNA): TGTGCCAGCAGCTTGCAGCCCGCAGATACGCAGTATTTT. The encoded protein is CASSLQPADTQYF.

The chain carries TRBV27 and TRBJ2-2, with TRBD1 identical over 7 bases. This CDR3 contains 18 residues. V shed 2 bases, J shed 0 bases, and the junction held 9 bases outside the gene matches. Looked up from germline, CDR1 is MNHEY and CDR2 is SMNVEV (reference sequence). In DNA form, the CDR3 reads TGTGCCAGCAGTTTAAGGGGGCTAAGCGATTCGAACACCGGGGAGCTGTTTTTT. Encoded protein: CASSLRGLSDSNTGELFF.

CDR3 in amino acids: CASSLDRGLAGVRSTDTQYF. Written as DNA, the CDR3 is TGTGCCAGCAGCTTAGACAGGGGACTAGCGGGAGTCCGTAGCACAGATACGCAGTATTTT. This rearrangement joins TRBV11-2 to TRBJ2-3; 14 nucleotides agree with TRBD2. This CDR3 is 20 amino acids long. J gave up 0 bases and V 0 bases, and 8 bases lay outside the gene matches. The germline V gene has CDR1 SGHAT and CDR2 FQNNGV.

The CDR3 region has the DNA TGTGCCAGCAGTTTGGACAGCTTAAAAAACATTCAGTACTTC. It yields the protein CASSLDSLKNIQYF. V and J are TRBV2 and TRBJ2-4; a possible D gene is TRBD1 (6 bases). The V end was cut by 5 bases, the J end by 4 bases, with 12 bases between. Germline CDR1 is SNHLY and CDR2 is FYNNEI. CDR3 length equals 14 residues.

The V and J genes are TRBV6-5 and TRBJ2-3, with a possible D match to TRBD2 (6 bases). Deletions cut 7 bases from V and 2 bases from J, with 16 bases between. The germline gives CDR1 MNHEY, CDR2 SVGAGI. The CDR3 sequence is 15 residues long. DNA of the CDR3: TGTGCCAGCACCCTCGGTGCGGGACTCACAGATACGCAGTATTTT. It yields the protein CASTLGAGLTDTQYF.

V and J are TRBV4-3 and TRBJ1-2; TRBD1 matches at 7 bases. This CDR3 is built from 17 residues. The germline CDR1 and CDR2 sequences are LGHNA and YSLEER. V lost 0 bases and J lost 3; bases outside the gene matches: 10. The CDR3 DNA reads TGCGCCAGCAGCCAAGATTGGTTCAGGGGGAAAGACTATGGCTACACCTTC. This gives the protein CASSQDWFRGKDYGYTF.

This clone was seen a single time. The V and J genes are TRBV4-1 and TRBJ2-2; 7 bases are shared with TRBD1. CDR1 and CDR2 (germline): MGHRA, YSYEKL. CDR3 length: 17 amino acids. The V segment lost 0 bases and the J segment 5 bases; nucleotides outside the gene matches: 9. The CDR3 reads CASSQEDLGGQTGELFF. CDR3 nucleotide sequence: TGCGCCAGCAGCCAAGAAGACCTAGGGGGCCAGACCGGGGAGCTGTTTTTT.

The chain employs TRBV5-4 and TRBJ2-7; tentative D call: TRBD2 (5 bases). V was pared by 1 base and J by 4 bases, with 12 bases between. The CDR3 runs to 14 residues. Germline V gives CDR1 SGHNT, CDR2 YYREEE (reference sequence). DNA of the CDR3: TGTGCCAGCAGCTTGTCAGCTAGCCCTTACGAGCAGTACTTC. Protein sequence: CASSLSASPYEQYF.

This chain joins TRBV27 and TRBJ2-6; TRBD1 agrees at 7 bases. J gave up 2 bases and V 6 bases, and 4 bases lay outside the gene matches. Germline loops: CDR1 MNHEY, CDR2 SMNVEV (reference sequence). The CDR3 is 15 residues long. In nucleotides, the CDR3 is TGTGCCAGCAGAAGGACAGGTCCTGGGGCCAACGTCCTGACTTTC. Its protein is CASRRTGPGANVLTF.